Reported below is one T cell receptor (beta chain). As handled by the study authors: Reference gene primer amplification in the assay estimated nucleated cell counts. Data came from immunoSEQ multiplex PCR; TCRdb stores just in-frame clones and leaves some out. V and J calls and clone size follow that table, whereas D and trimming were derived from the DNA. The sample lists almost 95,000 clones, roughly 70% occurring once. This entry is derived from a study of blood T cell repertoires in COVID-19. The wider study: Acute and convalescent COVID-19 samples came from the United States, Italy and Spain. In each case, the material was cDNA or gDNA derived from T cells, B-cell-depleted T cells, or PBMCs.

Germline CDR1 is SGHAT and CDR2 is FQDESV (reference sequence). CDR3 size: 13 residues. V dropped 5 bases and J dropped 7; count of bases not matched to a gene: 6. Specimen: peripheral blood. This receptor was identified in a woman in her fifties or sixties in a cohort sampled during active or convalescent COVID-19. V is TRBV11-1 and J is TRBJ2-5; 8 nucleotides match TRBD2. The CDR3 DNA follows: TGTGCCAGCAGCACGGGACTAGAGGGGACCCAGTACTTC. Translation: CASSTGLEGTQYF.